This T cell receptor beta chain is drawn from a study of spatial heterogeneity in lung cancer. Study at large: Within raw reads, each unique TCR and UMI combination appeared on average more than ten times.

Per germline, CDR1 MNHEY and CDR2 SVGAGI. The CDR3 is 19 residues long. Unique molecular identifiers tagged every individual TCR cDNA molecule. In TCRdb, the 5' RACE reads were re-called with MiXCR into one record per CDR3 protein. Among 30,000 to 45,000 distinct CDR3 sequences listed, 7.5% were seen once. Study-level findings and limits: In blood, ubiquitous expanded tumor TCRs appeared more at resection than follow-up.

Time point noted: sample taken at primary tumor resection. Sequencing was performed on whole RNA extracted from tumor and nontumor lung tissue, or from frozen PBMC, and the material was left unsorted. In regard to this clonotype: No antigen is known for it. The junction shows a germline mismatch at one end, possibly a read error.

Sample: PBMCs, taken at surgery. The sequence was obtained from a male donor with early-stage non-small cell lung cancer. The chain links TRBV6-5 to TRBJ2-1; TRBD2 is a possible D gene (7 bases). The CDR3 DNA sequence: TGTGCCAGCAGCTACTCGGGGGGCGACCCCTACGGTAGGCACAATGAGCAGTTCTTC. This codes for CASSYSGGDPYGRHNEQFF.